This T cell receptor (beta chain) originates from a study of OX40 agonist ivuxolimab in advanced cancers. Study summary: Males comprised over 80% of the group, whose mean age was approximately 62 years (range about 23 to 80). Study-wide findings and caveats: Part of the nonresponder group also had normalized T-cell clonal expansion that was low. The mean number of expanded clones was higher in CD8+ T cells than in CD4+.

Comment on this clone: Antigen specificity is unknown.

CDR3 size: 14 residues. Germline values: CDR1 LGHNT, CDR2 FRNRAP. Trimming cost V 6 bases and J 4 bases; bases outside gene matches: 8. Sequencing used immunoSEQ multiplex PCR; TCRdb keeps in-frame clones, though not all of them. Here the sample spans more than 45,000 clones, under 85% being singletons. Sequencing was performed on CD4+ or CD8+ T cells sorted from blood, taken in a trial of the OX40 agonist ivuxolimab. V usage is TRBV12-5 and J usage is TRBJ2-5; TRBD1 matches at 7 bases. The TCR comes from an adult with an advanced solid tumor such as melanoma, head and neck, liver or kidney cancer. The CDR3 spells CASGATGTAETQYF. CDR3 bases: TGTGCTAGTGGAGCAACAGGGACAGCAGAGACCCAGTACTTC.